This T cell receptor beta chain was recorded in a study of blood T cell repertoires in COVID-19. Study-level background: Nucleic acid was either cDNA or gDNA, and it came from T cells, B-cell-depleted T cells, or PBMCs.

Original methodology: The authors estimated nucleated cell counts from reference gene primer amplification. The data were produced by immunoSEQ multiplex PCR, yet TCRdb's version contains in-frame clones alone and is incomplete. V and J calls and clone size follow that table, whereas D and trimming were derived from the DNA. The table lists 140,000 to 150,000 clones, about four fifths of them singletons. The ends lost 2 bases at V and 10 bases at J; junction bases unmatched: 7. This CDR3 has 14 amino acids. The V gene's germline CDR1 is SEHNR and CDR2 FQNEAQ (reference sequence). Source material: peripheral blood. The sequence derives from a man between 65 and 79 years old who had recovered from COVID-19. This chain joins TRBV7-9 and TRBJ1-4; TRBD1 agrees at 7 bases. CDR3: CASSLSTGRGKLFF. DNA of the CDR3: TGTGCCAGCAGCTTATCGACAGGGAGAGGAAAACTGTTTTTT.